The 9 T cell receptor beta chains given below trace back to one sample, sequenced in a study of blood T cell repertoires in COVID-19. Assay used: immunoSEQ multiplex PCR; TCRdb lists only in-frame clones, some missing. The sample lists 490,000 or so clones, around nine tenths seen once, with around 8% in the top ten. Source material: PBMCs or T cells enriched from blood (not recorded which). These receptors all stem from a woman aged 55 to 70 who had recovered from COVID-19.

In this sample, this clone turned up a few times. V usage is TRBV7-8 and J usage is TRBJ1-5, with D possibly matching TRBD1 (6 bases). Between the trimmed V and J ends, which lost 4 bases and 0 bases, there was a span of 16 bases. The CDR3 contains 17 residues. Germline V CDR1 and CDR2: SGHVS, FQNEAQ. The CDR3 bases are TGTGCCAGCAGCTCCCGGCCGGACAGAGTTAGCAATCAGCCCCAGCATTTT. The encoded protein is CASSSRPDRVSNQPQHF.

CDR3 amino acids: CASHRSGYGYTF. Written as DNA, the CDR3 is TGTGCCAGCCATAGGTCAGGCTATGGCTACACCTTC. This sequence joins TRBV19 and TRBJ1-2; D call uncertain. The CDR3 sequence is 12 residues long. Germline assignment: CDR1 LNHDA and CDR2 SQIVND (reference sequence). Trimming pared 9 bases from V and 4 bases from J, leaving 12 bases between.

This clone was counted a few times. J is TRBJ1-5 and V is TRBV2, with D hard to call. V shed 3 bases and J shed 7 bases, with 10 bases lying between them. From germline, CDR1 is SNHLY and CDR2 FYNNEI. The CDR3 has 13 amino acids. CDR3 sequence reads: CASSDRGGQPQHF. CDR3 coding DNA: TGTGCCAGCAGTGATCGAGGCGGGCAGCCCCAGCATTTT.

V and J are TRBV12-3 or TRBV12-4 and TRBJ2-2; weak D call: TRBD2 (6 bases). V lost 6 bases to trimming and J lost 4 bases, with 9 bases between them. This CDR3 spans 13 amino acids. CDR3 nucleotide sequence: TGTGCCAGCAGGACTAGGGTCACCGGGGAGCTGTTTTTT. Its translation is CASRTRVTGELFF.

This rearrangement joins TRBV25-1 to TRBJ1-4; a weak D match, TRBD1 (6 bases). CDR1 is MGHDK and CDR2 is SYGVNS in the germline V gene. Trimming shortened V by 5 bases and J by 7 bases, and 20 bases separated the two germline ends. The CDR3 is 16 residues long. CDR3 sequence reads: CASSQGRGMGVEKLFF. The CDR3 DNA reads as TGTGCCAGCAGTCAAGGGAGGGGGATGGGGGTTGAAAAACTGTTTTTT.

This clone turned up a few times. DNA of the CDR3: TGTGCCAGCCTCAGCGGGACAATAAGCAATCAGCCCCAGCATTTT. Translated, it gives CASLSGTISNQPQHF. The V gene is TRBV6-5, the J gene TRBJ1-5; D perhaps matches TRBD1 (6 bases). V was cut by 8 bases and J by 1 base, with 15 bases left in between. Germline CDR1 and CDR2: MNHEY and SVGAGI. The CDR3 runs 15 residues.

The chain links TRBV4-2 to TRBJ2-7; TRBD2 matches 7 bases. CDR1 and CDR2 from the germline V gene are LGHNA and YNFKEQ. The V segment lost 0 bases and the J segment 4 bases; nucleotides outside the gene matches: 3. The CDR3 has 14 residues. CDR3 DNA sequence: TGTGCCAGCAGCCAAGATGGGGAGGGGTACGAGCAGTACGTC. This gives the protein CASSQDGEGYEQYV.

In DNA, the CDR3 is TGTGCCAGCAGTCTCCGAACTAGCGGGGGCCCAGATACGCAGTATTTT. Translating it yields CASSLRTSGGPDTQYF. The chain recombines TRBV27 with TRBJ2-3; 11 nucleotides match TRBD2. The V gene's germline CDR1 is MNHEY and CDR2 SMNVEV (reference sequence). V shed 5 bases, J shed 4 bases, and the junction held 8 bases outside the gene matches. CDR3 size: 16 residues.

The CDR3 region has the DNA TGTGCCAGCACAGGGGTCCCCTTTAACTATGGCTACACCTTC. It translates to CASTGVPFNYGYTF. The chain employs TRBV6-1 and TRBJ1-2, with D possibly being TRBD1 (6 bases). CDR1 and CDR2 (germline): MNHNS, SASEGT. The CDR3 consists of 14 residues. Trimming left V 7 bases short and J 1 base short, with 13 bases between.